This is a list of T cell receptor beta chains from one sample in a study of blood T cell repertoires in COVID-19. Clones were read by immunoSEQ multiplex PCR, and TCRdb kept only the in-frame ones, dropping some. The table records 100,000 or so clones, around 90% of them present only once. The sequenced material came from peripheral blood. The receptors originated from a man in his fifties with acute or convalescent COVID-19. Each CDR3 is given with its conserved first and last residue. A D gene is named only where the DNA matches it firmly. Expanded clones are given a class, and other clones once, few, many or no size at all.

>TRBV3-1/TRBV3-2|TRBJ2-1|14|.|.
TGTGCCAGCAGCCAAGGGACGGGGAAGGGTGAGCAGTTCTTC
CASSQGTGKGEQFF
>TRBV27|TRBJ2-1|14|TRBD1|.
TGTGCCAGCAGTTTAAGGGACAGGGCGGCTGAGCAGTTCTTC
CASSLRDRAAEQFF
>TRBV29-1|TRBJ1-1|12|.|.
TGCAGCGTTAAACAGGGGAACACTGAAGCTTTCTTT
CSVKQGNTEAFF
>TRBV2|TRBJ1-2|21|.|.
TGTGCCAGCAGTGAGAGCGACCCTAAAATGACGGACAACAGCCTTAACTATGGCTACACCTTC
CASSESDPKMTDNSLNYGYTF
>TRBV19|TRBJ1-5|15|TRBD1|.
TGTGCCAGTAGGGACAGGATGATTGGAGATCAGCCCCAGCATTTT
CASRDRMIGDQPQHF
>TRBV6-6|TRBJ2-7|14|.|.
TGTGCCAGCAGTTACTCGGACAGCTCCTACGAGCAGTACTTC
CASSYSDSSYEQYF
>TRBV7-9|TRBJ2-7|16|.|.
TGTGCCAGCAGCCCTTGGGAGGCAGGGAGAACCTACGAGCAGTACTTC
CASSPWEAGRTYEQYF
>TRBV4-3|TRBJ1-3|16|.|.
TGCGCCAGCAGCCAAGGAGCGGTTAGCTCTGGAAACACCATATATTTT
CASSQGAVSSGNTIYF
>TRBV18|TRBJ1-1|17|.|.
TGTGCCAGCTCATTGAGACAGAACCCTCAAGGGAACACTGAAGCTTTCTTT
CASSLRQNPQGNTEAFF
>TRBV5-4|TRBJ1-2|15|TRBD1|.
TGTGCCAGCAGCTTGGTGGGACAGCCTAACTATGGCTACACCTTC
CASSLVGQPNYGYTF
>TRBV5-1|TRBJ2-1|15|.|.
TGCGCCAGCAGCCGGGCAGGGGATGGCTACAATGAGCAGTTCTTC
CASSRAGDGYNEQFF
>TRBV6-2/TRBV6-3|TRBJ2-7|12|.|few
TGTGCCAGCAGTTATGGCGGCTTCCAGCAGTACTTC
CASSYGGFQQYF
>TRBV11-3|TRBJ2-7|14|TRBD1|once
TGTGCCAGCAGCTCGGGACAGGCCAGGGGCGAGCAGTACTTC
CASSSGQARGEQYF
>TRBV10-1|TRBJ2-7|13|TRBD1|once
TGCGCCAGCAGTAGGACAGGGGGCTACGAGCAGTACTTC
CASSRTGGYEQYF
>TRBV13|TRBJ2-3|14|TRBD1|.
TGTGCCAGCAGCTTCAACAGGGGGAAAGATACGCAGTATTTT
CASSFNRGKDTQYF
>TRBV7-2|TRBJ1-3|14|TRBD1|.
TGTGCCAGCAGCTCCGGGGACAGTAGAAACACCATATATTTT
CASSSGDSRNTIYF
>TRBV6-2/TRBV6-3|TRBJ1-2|16|TRBD1|.
TGTGCCAGCAGTTACTACCGGGACAGGGTTAACTATGGCTACACCTTC
CASSYYRDRVNYGYTF
>TRBV7-6|TRBJ1-2|13|TRBD1|.
TGTGCCAGCAGCCGGGGACAGCACTATGGCTACACCTTC
CASSRGQHYGYTF
>TRBV7-9|TRBJ2-3|14|.|.
TGTGCCAGCAGCTTGGACAGAAACACAGATACGCAGTATTTT
CASSLDRNTDTQYF
>TRBV6-5|TRBJ2-7|11|.|.
TGTGCCAGCAGGGAGCGCTACGAGCAGTACTTC
CASRERYEQYF
>TRBV11-2|TRBJ1-1|15|.|few
TGTGCCAGCAGCGAGCTTGGGCAGGGTAATACTGAAGCTTTCTTT
CASSELGQGNTEAFF
>TRBV3-1/TRBV3-2|TRBJ1-2|11|.|.
TGTGCCAGCAGCCAATACCCAGTCTACACCTTC
CASSQYPVYTF
>TRBV28|TRBJ2-6|15|.|.
TGTGCCAGCAGTTTAGCCCGGTTTGGGGCCAACGTCCTGACTTTC
CASSLARFGANVLTF
>TRBV5-1|TRBJ1-1|14|.|.
TGCGCCAGCAGCTTGGGAGGGGGTAGGACTGAAGCTTTCTTT
CASSLGGGRTEAFF
>TRBV3-1/TRBV3-2|TRBJ2-7|14|.|.
TGTGCCAGCAGCCCTGTAGGGGTCTCCTACGAGCAGTACTTC
CASSPVGVSYEQYF
>TRBV13|TRBJ2-7|13|.|.
TGTGCCACCGGGAGGACAGACTCCTACGAGCAGTACTTC
CATGRTDSYEQYF
>TRBV27|TRBJ2-2|15|TRBD2|.
TGTGCCAGCAGTTTATGGTCCGGGGGGACCGGGGAGCTGTTTTTT
CASSLWSGGTGELFF
>TRBV4-1|TRBJ1-3|15|.|.
TGCGCCAGCAAGTTTGACCCTAGCTCTGGAAACACCATATATTTT
CASKFDPSSGNTIYF
>TRBV13|TRBJ1-1|14|.|.
TGTGCCAGCAGCCCTCCCGGAGGTAACAGTGAAGCTTTCTTT
CASSPPGGNSEAFF
>TRBV6-2/TRBV6-3|TRBJ2-3|12|.|.
TGTGCCAGCAGCATACAGCTAAATACGCAGTATTTT
CASSIQLNTQYF
>TRBV4-2|TRBJ1-2|16|.|once
TGTGCCAGCAGCCAGGAACAGGCGTCAATAGTCTATGGCTACACCTTC
CASSQEQASIVYGYTF
>TRBV5-1|TRBJ1-2|16|.|.
TGCGCCAGCAGCTTGGGAAAGGCCAGGGGCCGGAGTTTCTACACCTTC
CASSLGKARGRSFYTF
>TRBV5-6|TRBJ2-1|14|.|.
TGTGCCAGCTATGGGGGCAGCTCCTACAATGAGCAGTTCTTC
CASYGGSSYNEQFF
>TRBV10-3|TRBJ1-2|12|.|.
TGTGCCATTAAGACAGCCATGAGTGGCTACACCTTC
CAIKTAMSGYTF
>TRBV5-1|TRBJ1-2|13|.|.
TGCGCCAGCAGCTTTAACGAGGGCTATGGCTACACCTTC
CASSFNEGYGYTF
>TRBV28|TRBJ1-6|15|TRBD1|few
TGTGCCAGCAGTCTACAGACAGGGTGGGGATCACCCCTCCACTTT
CASSLQTGWGSPLHF